This T cell receptor (beta chain) derives from a study of graft-versus-host responses after intestinal transplantation (dated by TCRdb to the early 2020s). Notes on the research overall: The transplants that recipients got were multivisceral, liver-intestinal, or isolated intestinal. All recipients received anti-thymocyte globulin induction followed by maintenance tacrolimus and steroids for around 3 years. After intestinal transplantation, graft-versus-host and host-versus-graft alloreactive T cell clones in the graft, circulation and bone marrow were tracked using bulk TCR-beta CDR3 sequencing. Alloreactive clones were identified by sequencing pre-transplant mixed lymphocyte reaction products and comparing these products with unstimulated pre-transplant donor and recipient T cells. A cohort of some 24 intestinal transplant recipients, including one retransplant, was enrolled, and a few patients lacking pretransplant specimens were excluded. Donor T cell macrochimerism was defined as a peak of at least 4% donor T cells among recipient peripheral blood mononuclear cells. Rather than being sequenced by the commercial service, samples from a few later patients were sequenced in-house on an Illumina MiSeq and processed with MiXCR.

Reading from cysteine to phenylalanine, the CDR3 counts 16 amino acids. The sequence is cut down to CDR3 DNA, 48 bases in frame from base 1. CDR1 SGHRS and CDR2 YFSETQ are derived from the germline V gene. V is trimmed back by 4 bases and J by 3 bases, and the junction contains 9 bases that no gene match accounts for. What the work shows at the level of the full study, not this receptor alone: The conclusions were limited by the relatively low number and heterogeneity of the intestinal transplant patients. Peak levels of circulating GvH clones were associated with declines in HvG clones early after transplant. GvH clones were found in recipient bone marrow, and some of the GvH clones appeared earlier in ileal mucosa or blood, which is consistent with an intestinal mucosal origin. Patients with donor T cell macrochimerism had high GvH to HvG T cell clonal ratios in their allografts.

The time point label, as the study defines it: cells obtained before transplantation from donor or recipient. CD3+CD4+ and CD3+CD8+ populations were FACS-sorted from unstimulated pre-transplant donor and recipient cells taken from spleen or lymph nodes. About this clone itself: The clone's antigen remains unknown. Base-call qualities are not available, and no considerably larger clone is one nucleotide away.

Library generation was performed with the immunoSEQ multiplex PCR assay. For most patients, genomic DNA was isolated using the Qiagen DNeasy Blood and Tissue Kit and was shipped frozen to Adaptive Biotechnologies for TCR sequencing. For most patients, high-throughput TCR-beta CDR3 sequencing of genomic DNA was performed by Adaptive Biotechnologies. Regarding the original processing steps: TCR sequencing data for over 15 patients were retrieved from Adaptive's ImmunoSEQ software; three other patients were processed with MiXCR and VDJtools. To correct CD4 versus CD8 sorting errors, any sequence found in both subsets at a frequency ratio below 5:1 was removed. CDR3 nucleotide sequences shared by donor and recipient were removed because the origin of these sequences could not be assigned. To count as alloreactive, a clone needed at least 2-fold expansion over unstimulated cells and a minimum CFSE-low frequency of 0.002% (template counts) or 0.001% (read counts). Clones detected in sequenced pre-transplant spleen, lymph node, or MLR CFSE-low populations of the donor or recipient were defined as mappable. Cumulative frequency of alloreactive clones was calculated as a percentage of all sequences weighted by copy number. TCRdb's version of the immuneACCESS table is confined to in-frame rearrangements and falls short of the full clone set. An unresolved V gene accounts for under half of the shortfall where checked; the remainder is of unknown origin. V and J calls and clone size are copied from that table; D and trimming were computed from the DNA. Recorded for this sample are about 88,000 clones; around 93% of them occurred a single time. The top ten hold approximately 0.35% of the sample.

In this chain, TRBV5-1 is recombined with TRBJ2-2, with 7 bases in between that match TRBD1. The clonotype originates from a human donor who was the organ donor for an intestinal transplant. The input for sequencing was unstimulated CD4+ T cells sorted from spleen or lymph node cells, taken before transplant. The DNA sequence is as follows: TGCGCCAGCAGCCCTCGACAGGGCAGACACACCGGGGAGCTGTTTTTT. It specifies CASSPRQGRHTGELFF.